The sequence of this TCR beta chain was determined in a study of blood T cell repertoires in COVID-19. Study-wide background: There were acute and convalescent COVID-19 samples, and they came from the United States, Italy and Spain. Sample material is recorded as cDNA or gDNA derived from T cells, B-cell-depleted T cells, or PBMCs.

Authors' processing steps: The assay estimated nucleated cells by amplifying reference gene primers. The assay was immunoSEQ multiplex PCR, and TCRdb's table has in-frame clones only and misses some. V and J calls and clone size come straight from that table; D and trimming were deduced from the DNA. The sample shows fewer than 350,000 clones, more than 75% of them seen only once. The TCR sequence derives from a woman aged 25 to 39 who had recovered from COVID-19. Specimen: peripheral blood.

The CDR3 reads CASSFAGSTDTQYF. The CDR3 DNA reads as TGTGCCAGCAGCTTTGCAGGGAGCACAGATACGCAGTATTTT. The V call is TRBV5-4, the J call TRBJ2-3, with D perhaps TRBD1 (5 bases). The CDR3 has 14 residues. Germline V gene lookup returns CDR1 SGHNT and CDR2 YYREEE (reference sequence). Trimming cost V 2 bases and J 0 bases, with 7 bases left between them.